The clone carrying this T cell receptor beta chain occurred once. PCR amplification relied on 60 Vbeta primers (plus 13 Jbeta primers). Produced via immunoSEQ multiplex PCR; TCRdb's table is partial and in-frame only. This repertoire shows about 86,000 clones, about two thirds found once; its top ten account for approximately 7.8%. The data stem from a study of cytomegalovirus exposure and HLA in healthy donors. The V gene end was trimmed by 5 bases and the J gene end by 2 bases; junction bases not matched to a gene: 16. Germline CDR1 reads SEHNR; CDR2 reads FQNEAQ (reference sequence). The CDR3 covers 19 residues.

This clonotype originated in a man in his 60s in good health and CMV-seronegative. The sequencing sample was made of PBMCs. The chain joins TRBV7-9 to TRBJ2-5; 11 positions agree with TRBD2. CDR3 protein: CASSTTGTATSGVQETQYF. CDR3 sequence (DNA): TGTGCCAGCAGCACGACAGGGACAGCGACTAGCGGGGTACAAGAGACCCAGTACTTC.